Here is one T cell receptor beta chain with its context. Antigen specificity is unknown. This entry belongs to a study of OX40 agonist ivuxolimab in advanced cancers. Study-level background: Ivuxolimab, an agonistic anti-OX40 (CD134) antibody, was given to patients. One hepatocellular carcinoma and two cutaneous melanoma patients partially responded.

V was trimmed by 6 bases and J by 1 base, leaving 17 bases between them. The CDR3 consists of 16 residues. CDR1 and CDR2 (germline): MNHEY, SMNVEV (reference sequence). Sequencing used immunoSEQ multiplex PCR; TCRdb keeps in-frame clones, though not all of them. The top ten clones hold just under 5% of a sample with 40,000 to 50,000 clones, roughly 90% of them seen once. General study results and limits: In the 0.1-3.0 mg/kg groups, partial responders showed among the lowest expansion.

The material sequenced was CD4+ or CD8+ T cells sorted from blood, taken in a trial of the OX40 agonist ivuxolimab. This TCR was sampled from an adult with an advanced solid tumor such as melanoma, head and neck, liver or kidney cancer. The rearrangement joins TRBV27 to TRBJ2-3; unclear D gene. CDR3 DNA sequence: TGTGCCAGCAGCCACCTTAGTCCTACTGGCACAGATACGCAGTATTTT. This gives the protein CASSHLSPTGTDTQYF.